The 31 T cell receptor beta chains below all came from one sample that was sequenced in a study of blood T cell repertoires in COVID-19 (dated by TCRdb to the early 2020s). The protocol used for the library was the immunoSEQ multiplex PCR assay. Here the immuneACCESS table is served through TCRdb, limited to in-frame sequences with V and J called. Missing clones are a known gap in these copies; in checked studies unresolved V genes cover under half, and the rest lacks a known reason. The sample table lists approximately 110,000 clones, about four fifths of them with a count of one. The ten biggest clones cover 8% to 10% of the sample. Sequenced sample: peripheral blood. The receptors were gathered from a woman in her 70s with acute or convalescent COVID-19.

The chain employs TRBV19 and TRBJ1-4, with D unclear. The V gene lost 4 bases and the J gene lost 6 bases, with 15 bases spanning the gap. CDR1 LNHDA and CDR2 SQIVND come from the germline V gene (reference sequence). The CDR3 spans 15 residues. For the CDR3, the DNA is TGTGCCAGTAGTACGAGGCGGGGAGCTGATGAAAAACTGTTTTTT. Protein: CASSTRRGADEKLFF.

The chain uses TRBV18 and TRBJ2-3; 10 positions match TRBD2. Trimming removed 4 bases from V and 1 base from J; junction bases left unmatched: 5. CDR1 is KGHSH and CDR2 is LQKENI in the germline V gene. The CDR3 has 16 residues. As DNA, the CDR3 is TGTGCCAGCTCACACGGTAGCGGGGGGCGCACAGATACGCAGTATTTT. Protein sequence: CASSHGSGGRTDTQYF.

This chain joins TRBV5-8 and TRBJ1-2; TRBD1 matches at 7 bases. This CDR3 spans 13 amino acids. Germline loops: CDR1 SGHTS, CDR2 YDEGEE. J lost 4 bases, V lost 3 bases, and 3 bases had no gene match. CDR3 in amino acids: CASSSGDSYGYTF. DNA for the CDR3: TGTGCCAGCAGCTCGGGGGACAGCTATGGCTACACCTTC.

In regard to this clone: The junction differs from germline at one of its ends, possibly a read error. Other DNA sequences within the sample encode an identical CDR3. The gene calls are TRBV7-7 and TRBJ2-5; 10 bases align to TRBD2. This CDR3 contains 17 residues. Looked up from germline, CDR1 is SSHAT and CDR2 is FNYEAQ (reference sequence). In DNA, the CDR3 is TGTGCTAGCAGCTTATACAGAGCGGGAGGGTTTGGGGAGACCCAGTACTTC. Its translation: CASSLYRAGGFGETQYF.

This chain uses TRBV2 with TRBJ2-1; D possibly corresponds to TRBD2 (5 bases). The V end was cut by 4 bases, the J end by 1 base, with 11 bases between. This CDR3 spans 15 amino acids. Germline CDR1 and CDR2: SNHLY and FYNNEI. The CDR3: CASSVAVASYNEQFF. CDR3 bases: TGTGCCAGCAGTGTCGCGGTAGCGTCCTACAATGAGCAGTTCTTC.

This chain uses TRBV3-1 (or the pseudogene TRBV3-2) with TRBJ1-3; 8 nucleotides agree with TRBD1. Trimming removed 1 base from V and 3 bases from J; junction bases left unmatched: 8. CDR1 LGHDT and CDR2 YNNKEL come from the germline V gene (reference sequence). The CDR3 spans 17 residues. In DNA, the CDR3 is TGTGCCAGCAGCCAAGGCAGGGGGCCCGCTTTTGGAAACACCATATATTTT. Protein product: CASSQGRGPAFGNTIYF.

The chain carries TRBV19 and TRBJ1-5, with D unclear. This CDR3 has 15 residues. Germline CDR1 reads LNHDA; CDR2 reads SQIVND (reference sequence). V was cut by 5 bases and J by 2 bases, with 13 bases left in between. CDR3 sequence reads: CASSPVLNGNQPQHF. For the CDR3, the DNA is TGTGCCAGTAGTCCAGTCCTCAATGGCAATCAGCCCCAGCATTTT.

This clone has only one observation. The chain joins TRBV28 to TRBJ1-3; the match to TRBD1 covers 8 bases. The junction had 6 bases not matched to a gene; V was cut back by 7 bases and J by 4 bases. There are 14 residues in the CDR3. CDR1 is MDHEN, CDR2 SYDVKM, per germline. CDR3 sequence reads: CASIDTGGGNTIYF. DNA of the CDR3: TGTGCCAGCATCGATACAGGGGGAGGAAACACCATATATTTT.

CDR3 DNA: TGTGCCAGCAGCTTAGGCACAGGGCAAAACATTCAGTACTTC. Amino acid sequence: CASSLGTGQNIQYF. V and J are TRBV7-2 and TRBJ2-4; possible D gene TRBD1, 6 bases. Deletions cut 1 base from V and 5 bases from J, with 9 bases between. Germline-derived CDR1 and CDR2 are SGHTA and FQGNSA. The CDR3 has 14 amino acids.

The V and J genes are TRBV29-1 and TRBJ1-1, with TRBD1 matching over 9 bases. With V trimmed by 7 bases and J by 0 bases, 6 bases remained unmatched. The CDR3 has 14 residues. The germline V gene encodes CDR1 SQVTM and CDR2 ANQGSEA. The chain's CDR3 is CSGGTGHLNTEAFF. In nucleotides, the CDR3 is TGCAGCGGGGGGACAGGGCACCTGAACACTGAAGCTTTCTTT.

V is TRBV6-2 or TRBV6-3 and J is TRBJ1-2; D is possibly TRBD1 (5 bases). The V and J ends lost 2 bases and 8 bases respectively, with 12 bases between them. This CDR3 comprises 13 residues. Germline assignment: CDR1 MNHEY and CDR2 SVGEGT. The CDR3 loop reads CASSYAGEGGYTF. The CDR3 bases are TGTGCCAGCAGTTACGCGGGGGAGGGAGGCTACACCTTC.

The chain is built from TRBV4-3 and TRBJ1-1, with 8 bases aligning to TRBD1. CDR3 length equals 14 residues. The V gene's germline CDR1 is LGHNA and CDR2 YSLEER. V shed 2 bases and J 4 bases; nucleotides not matched to a gene: 3. The CDR3 DNA is TGCGCCAGCAGCCAACGACAGGGGAGCACTGAAGCTTTCTTT. This gives the protein CASSQRQGSTEAFF.

The chain recombines TRBV21-1 with TRBJ2-7; the table calls TRBD1, which could not be checked here. TRBV21-1 is assigned pseudogene status. The CDR3 sequence is 15 residues long. CDR3 nucleotide sequence: TGTGCCAGCAGCAAAAGGGGACAGGGGGCCTACGAGCAGTACTTC. Encoded protein: CASSKRGQGAYEQYF.

The chain uses TRBV4-2 and TRBJ2-3, with TRBD2 matching 12 bases. This CDR3 is built from 20 residues. Germline V gene sequence: CDR1 LGHNA, CDR2 YNFKEQ. V lost 0 bases, J lost 2 bases, and 12 bases stayed unmatched. CDR3 in amino acids: CASSQDLVLASGGVTDTQYF. As DNA, the CDR3 is TGTGCCAGCAGCCAAGATTTGGTATTGGCTAGCGGGGGGGTCACAGATACGCAGTATTTT.

The genes are TRBV19 and TRBJ2-1; D remains unclear. Germline lookup yields CDR1 LNHDA and CDR2 SQIVND (reference sequence). The CDR3 runs 13 residues. The V end was cut by 3 bases, the J end by 6 bases, with 9 bases between. The chain's CDR3 is CASSIRGFNEQFF. DNA of the CDR3: TGTGCCAGTAGTATCCGCGGATTCAATGAGCAGTTCTTC.

The rearrangement links TRBV5-1 to TRBJ2-3; 7 bases line up with TRBD1. With V trimmed by 2 bases and J by 1 base, 4 bases remained unmatched. Looked up from germline, CDR1 is SGHRS and CDR2 is YFSETQ. The CDR3 runs 15 residues. CDR3 sequence reads: CASSFSGGGTDTQYF. Here the CDR3 DNA reads TGCGCCAGCAGCTTCTCAGGGGGTGGCACAGATACGCAGTATTTT.

This clone was seen a handful of times. The chain has TRBV29-1 and TRBJ1-5; D ambiguous. The CDR3 has 12 amino acids. V was cut by 4 bases and J by 4 bases, with 8 bases left in between. Germline V gene sequence: CDR1 SQVTM, CDR2 ANQGSEA. The CDR3 region has the DNA TGCAGCGTTGGAGGCAGAAATCAGCCCCAGCATTTT. This gives the protein CSVGGRNQPQHF.

The V and J genes are TRBV4-1 and TRBJ2-3; TRBD1 matches 8 bases. The germline gives CDR1 MGHRA, CDR2 YSYEKL. V lost 4 bases, J lost 2 bases, and 8 bases stayed unmatched. This CDR3 is 16 amino acids long. CDR3 in amino acids: CASSRGYRGSTDTQYF. DNA of the CDR3: TGCGCCAGCAGCCGAGGCTACAGGGGGTCCACAGATACGCAGTATTTT.

This rearrangement joins TRBV5-1 to TRBJ1-2; TRBD1 matches 12 bases. V shed 4 bases, J shed 3 bases, and the junction held 1 base outside the gene matches. Germline V lookup: CDR1 SGHRS, CDR2 YFSETQ. CDR3 length: 14 amino acids. CDR3 DNA sequence: TGCGCCAGCAGCGGGACAGGGGGCGACTATGGCTACACCTTC. Encoded protein: CASSGTGGDYGYTF.

V and J are TRBV2 and TRBJ1-2, with D hard to call. CDR1 and CDR2 from the germline V gene are SNHLY and FYNNEI. Between the trimmed V and J ends, which lost 3 bases and 8 bases, there was a span of 13 bases. The CDR3 totals 13 residues. CDR3 protein: CASSEPHGFGYTF. The DNA for the CDR3 is TGTGCCAGCAGTGAGCCTCACGGGTTCGGCTACACCTTC.

The sample holds one count of this clone. The rearrangement uses TRBV4-3 and TRBJ1-1; D is unresolved. Germline V gives CDR1 LGHNA, CDR2 YSLEER. Trimming cost V 1 base and J 1 base, with 10 bases left between them. The CDR3 runs 15 residues. For the CDR3, the DNA is TGCGCCAGCAGCCAAGTCGGCAGGCCGAACACTGAAGCTTTCTTT. Its translation: CASSQVGRPNTEAFF.

The V and J genes are TRBV30 and TRBJ1-3; D uncertain. Per the germline V gene, CDR1 is GTSNPN and CDR2 is SVGIG (reference sequence). The length of the CDR3 is 13 residues. V was pared by 7 bases and J by 4 bases, with 14 bases between. The CDR3 is CASELDFGNTIYF. Here the CDR3 DNA reads TGTGCCTCCGAATTGGACTTCGGAAACACCATATATTTT.

This clone was picked up a small number of times. The rearrangement links TRBV7-9 to TRBJ2-2, with TRBD1 identical over 10 bases. Unmatched junction bases numbered 5, after V lost 5 bases and J lost 5 bases. This CDR3 spans 15 amino acids. CDR1 is SEHNR, CDR2 FQNEAQ, per germline (reference sequence). CDR3 loop: CASSPRTGGTGELFF. Written as DNA, the CDR3 is TGTGCCAGCAGCCCCCGGACAGGGGGGACCGGGGAGCTGTTTTTT. Based on the CDR3 plus reference TRBV7-9 and TRBJ2-2, the full variable domain is DTGVSQNPRHKITKRGQNVTFRCDPISEHNRLYWYRQTLGQGPEFLTYFQNEAQLEKSRLLSDRFSAERPKGSFSTLEIQRTEQGDSAMYLCASSPRTGGTGELFFGEGSRLTVL.

The chain links TRBV6-6 to TRBJ2-7; maybe TRBD2 (7 bases). With 6 bases removed from V and 11 bases from J, the gap between germline ends came to 20 bases. Germline loops: CDR1 MNHNY, CDR2 SVGAGI (reference sequence). CDR3 length equals 13 residues. The CDR3 region has the DNA TGTGCCAGCAGGGAGGGGGGGCCCCCGTACAAGTACTTC. Translation gives CASREGGPPYKYF.

This clone has only one observation. The chain couples TRBV5-4 to TRBJ2-1; D may be TRBD1 (6 bases). From germline, CDR1 is SGHNT and CDR2 YYREEE (reference sequence). This CDR3 is 15 amino acids long. The V gene lost 2 bases and the J gene lost 2 bases, with 11 bases spanning the gap. This CDR3 is CASSFFRGTYNEQFF. In DNA, the CDR3 is TGTGCCAGCAGCTTTTTCAGGGGAACCTACAATGAGCAGTTCTTC.

The gene calls are TRBV7-2 and TRBJ1-5, with a weak D call TRBD1 (6 bases). There are 15 residues in the CDR3. Germline values: CDR1 SGHTA, CDR2 FQGNSA. With 2 bases removed from V and 2 bases from J, the gap between germline ends came to 10 bases. The CDR3 DNA reads TGTGCCAGCAGCTTAAGGGGGTTACGCAATCAGCCCCAGCATTTT. Amino acid sequence: CASSLRGLRNQPQHF.

The rearrangement links TRBV2 to TRBJ2-1; TRBD1 aligns across 7 bases. Trimming removed 5 bases from V and 6 bases from J; junction bases left unmatched: 7. Looked up from germline, CDR1 is SNHLY and CDR2 is FYNNEI. The CDR3 runs 14 residues. The chain's CDR3 is CASSSRGTGNEQFF. CDR3 in DNA: TGTGCCAGCAGTTCCAGGGGGACCGGCAATGAGCAGTTCTTC.

The V call is TRBV10-2, the J call TRBJ1-2; 9 positions agree with TRBD1. The CDR3 extends over 15 amino acids. Germline V gene data show CDR1 as WSHSY and CDR2 as SAAADI. J was trimmed by 4 bases and V by 4 bases; bases with no gene match: 7. DNA of the CDR3: TGCGCCAGCAGTGGGGGGACAGGGAGAAGCTATGGCTACACCTTC. Translating gives CASSGGTGRSYGYTF.

This clone was seen a single time. CDR3 sequence reads: CASSVGQGNIQYF. The CDR3 region has the DNA TGTGCCAGCAGCGTCGGACAGGGGAACATTCAGTACTTC. The chain has TRBV9 and TRBJ2-4, with 9 positions matching TRBD1. The germline V gene has CDR1 SGDLS and CDR2 YYNGEE. The CDR3 runs to 13 residues. V dropped 2 bases and J dropped 7; count of bases not matched to a gene: 1. Full variable domain (outside the CDR3, taken from reference TRBV9 and TRBJ2-4): DSGVTQTPKHLITATGQRVTLRCSPRSGDLSVYWYQQSLDQGLQFLIQYYNGEERAKGNILERFSAQQFPDLHSELNLSSLELGDSALYFCASSVGQGNIQYFGAGTRLSVL.

V gene TRBV5-1 combines with J gene TRBJ2-1; the D is unclear. The ends were cut back, 2 bases at V and 6 bases at J, with 12 bases in the middle. The CDR3 is made up of 14 amino acids. Germline lookup yields CDR1 SGHRS and CDR2 YFSETQ. The DNA for the CDR3 is TGCGCCAGCAGCTTAAACTCCGCATTCAATGAGCAGTTCTTC. Its translation: CASSLNSAFNEQFF.

V usage is TRBV9 and J usage is TRBJ2-7; D is possibly TRBD1 (7 bases). V was cut by 4 bases and J by 6 bases, with 17 bases left in between. Germline lookup yields CDR1 SGDLS and CDR2 YYNGEE. The CDR3 sequence is 14 residues long. The CDR3 DNA reads as TGTGCCAGCAGCCCTAGGGGGCTAGCGCGCGAGCAGTACTTC. This translates into CASSPRGLAREQYF.